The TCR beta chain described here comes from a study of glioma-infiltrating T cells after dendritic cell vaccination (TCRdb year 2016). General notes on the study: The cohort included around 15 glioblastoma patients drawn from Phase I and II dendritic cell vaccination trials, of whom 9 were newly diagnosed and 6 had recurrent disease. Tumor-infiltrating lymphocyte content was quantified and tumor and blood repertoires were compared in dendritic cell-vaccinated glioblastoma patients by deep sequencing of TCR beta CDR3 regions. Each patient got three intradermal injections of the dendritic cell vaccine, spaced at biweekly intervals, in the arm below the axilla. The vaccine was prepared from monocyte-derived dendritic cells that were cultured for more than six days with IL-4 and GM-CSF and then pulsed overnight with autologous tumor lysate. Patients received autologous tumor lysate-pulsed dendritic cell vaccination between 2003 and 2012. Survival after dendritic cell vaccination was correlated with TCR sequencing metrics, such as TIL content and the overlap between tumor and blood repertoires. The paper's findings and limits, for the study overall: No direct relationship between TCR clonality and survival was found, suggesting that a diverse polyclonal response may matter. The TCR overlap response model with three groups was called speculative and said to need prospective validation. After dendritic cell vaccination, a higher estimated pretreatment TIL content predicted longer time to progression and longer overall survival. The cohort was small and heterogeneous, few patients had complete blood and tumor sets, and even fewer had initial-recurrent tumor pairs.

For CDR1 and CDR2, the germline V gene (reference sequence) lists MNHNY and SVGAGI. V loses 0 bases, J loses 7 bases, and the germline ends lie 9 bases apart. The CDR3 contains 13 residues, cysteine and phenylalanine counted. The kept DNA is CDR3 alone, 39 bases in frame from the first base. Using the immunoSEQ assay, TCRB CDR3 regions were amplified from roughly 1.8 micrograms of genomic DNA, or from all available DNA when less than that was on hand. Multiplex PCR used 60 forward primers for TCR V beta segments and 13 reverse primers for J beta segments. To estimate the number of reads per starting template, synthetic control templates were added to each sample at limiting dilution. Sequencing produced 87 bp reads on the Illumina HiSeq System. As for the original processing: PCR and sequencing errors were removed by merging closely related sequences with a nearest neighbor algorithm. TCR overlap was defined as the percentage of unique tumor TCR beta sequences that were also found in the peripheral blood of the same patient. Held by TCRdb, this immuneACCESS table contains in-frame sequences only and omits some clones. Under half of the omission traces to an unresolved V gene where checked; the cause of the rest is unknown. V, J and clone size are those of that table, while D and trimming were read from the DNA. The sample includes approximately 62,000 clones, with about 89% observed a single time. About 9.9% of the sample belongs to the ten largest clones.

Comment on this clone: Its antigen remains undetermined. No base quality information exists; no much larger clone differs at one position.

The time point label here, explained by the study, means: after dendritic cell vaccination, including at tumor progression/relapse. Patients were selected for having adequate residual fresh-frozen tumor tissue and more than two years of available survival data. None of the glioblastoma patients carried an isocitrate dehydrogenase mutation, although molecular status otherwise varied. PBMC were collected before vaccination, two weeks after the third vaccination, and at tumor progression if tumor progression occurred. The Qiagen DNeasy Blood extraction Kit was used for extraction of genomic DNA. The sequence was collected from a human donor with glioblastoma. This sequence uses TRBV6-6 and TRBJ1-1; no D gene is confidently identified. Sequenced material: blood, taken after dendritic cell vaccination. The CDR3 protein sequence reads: CASSYSSGLEAFF. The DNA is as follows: TGTGCCAGCAGTTACTCGAGCGGGCTTGAAGCTTTCTTT.